The 8 T cell receptor beta chains presented below share a single source sample, sequenced in a study of T cell responses to AZD1222 COVID-19 vaccine. TCRdb's copy holds only in-frame clones and misses some; the assay was immunoSEQ multiplex PCR. The sample holds about 200,000 clones, over 85% seen once. The sample here was peripheral blood, taken 28 days after the second dose of the MenACWY control vaccine. The source of these receptors is an adult who received the MenACWY meningococcal vaccine as a control.

For the CDR3, the DNA is TGTGCCAGCAGTTACACCGGATGGGCTTTGGACACTGAAGCTTTCTTT. It translates to CASSYTGWALDTEAFF. This chain uses TRBV6-5 with TRBJ1-1, with D unresolved. V was pared by 2 bases and J by 3 bases, with 16 bases between. Per germline, CDR1 MNHEY and CDR2 SVGAGI. The CDR3 has 16 residues.

The chain is built from TRBV30 and TRBJ1-2; 7 bases agree with TRBD1. From germline, CDR1 is GTSNPN and CDR2 SVGIG (reference sequence). V lost 5 bases, J lost 7 bases, and 10 bases stayed unmatched. This CDR3 is built from 13 residues. This CDR3 reads CAWGGGGAGGYTF. The DNA for the CDR3 is TGTGCCTGGGGTGGAGGGGGCGCGGGTGGCTACACCTTC.

This clone was counted only a few times. This chain uses TRBV29-1 with TRBJ2-2; no firm D call. There are 12 residues in the CDR3. The germline CDR1 and CDR2 sequences are SQVTM and ANQGSEA. The V and J ends lost 0 bases and 6 bases respectively, with 5 bases between them. CDR3 in DNA: TGCAGCGTTGAAGATAGGGCCGGGGAGCTGTTTTTT. Its protein product is CSVEDRAGELFF.

The chain links TRBV5-4 to TRBJ2-5; D possibly corresponds to TRBD2 (5 bases). Between the trimmed V and J ends, which lost 5 bases and 2 bases, there was a span of 10 bases. The CDR3 consists of 13 residues. Germline CDR1 and CDR2: SGHNT and YYREEE (reference sequence). This CDR3 reads CASSSGLQETQYF. The CDR3 DNA reads TGTGCCAGCAGTTCGGGATTACAAGAGACCCAGTACTTC.

This chain joins TRBV3-1 (or the pseudogene TRBV3-2) and TRBJ1-2; D perhaps matches TRBD1 (5 bases). CDR3 length: 14 residues. CDR1 is LGHDT and CDR2 is YNNKEL in the germline V gene (reference sequence). V lost 1 base to trimming and J lost 8 bases, with 14 bases between them. The CDR3 reads CASSQGGRVRGYTF. The CDR3 DNA follows: TGTGCCAGCAGCCAAGGAGGCAGGGTGCGCGGCTACACCTTC.

This chain connects TRBV28 to TRBJ2-7; D is possibly TRBD2 (6 bases). The CDR3 covers 14 residues. Trimming removed 6 bases from V and 7 bases from J, with 19 bases in between. Germline V gene lookup returns CDR1 MDHEN and CDR2 SYDVKM. In DNA form, the CDR3 reads TGTGCCAGCAGAACTAGCACAGAGCGGACGGAGCAGTACTTC. Its protein product is CASRTSTERTEQYF.

The chain couples TRBV24-1 to TRBJ2-1; D is uncertain. The V gene's germline CDR1 is KGHDR and CDR2 SFDVKD. The CDR3 runs 15 residues. Trimming took 4 bases from V and 0 from J, leaving 9 bases between them. The CDR3 coding sequence is TGTGCCACCAGTGAGGCCCCAAGCTCCTACAATGAGCAGTTCTTC. It codes for CATSEAPSSYNEQFF.

The V gene is TRBV5-1, the J gene TRBJ2-2; TRBD2 agrees at 10 bases. V lost 4 bases, J lost 7 bases, and 10 bases stayed unmatched. The CDR3 runs to 16 residues. Germline CDR1 SGHRS, CDR2 YFSETQ. CDR3 protein: CASSPMTSGWIGELFF. Written as DNA, the CDR3 is TGCGCCAGCAGCCCGATGACTAGCGGGTGGATCGGGGAGCTGTTTTTT.